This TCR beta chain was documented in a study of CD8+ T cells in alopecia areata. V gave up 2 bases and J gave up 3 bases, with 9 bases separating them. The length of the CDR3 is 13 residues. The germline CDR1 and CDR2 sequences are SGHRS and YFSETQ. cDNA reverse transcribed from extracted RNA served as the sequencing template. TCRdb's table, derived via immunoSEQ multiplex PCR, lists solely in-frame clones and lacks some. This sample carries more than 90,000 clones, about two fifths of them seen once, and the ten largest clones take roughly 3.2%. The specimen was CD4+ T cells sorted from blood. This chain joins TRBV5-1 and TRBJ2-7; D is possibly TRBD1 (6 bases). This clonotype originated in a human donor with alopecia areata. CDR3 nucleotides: TGCGCCAGCAGCTTCGCCAGGGGCTACGAGCAGTACTTC. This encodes CASSFARGYEQYF.